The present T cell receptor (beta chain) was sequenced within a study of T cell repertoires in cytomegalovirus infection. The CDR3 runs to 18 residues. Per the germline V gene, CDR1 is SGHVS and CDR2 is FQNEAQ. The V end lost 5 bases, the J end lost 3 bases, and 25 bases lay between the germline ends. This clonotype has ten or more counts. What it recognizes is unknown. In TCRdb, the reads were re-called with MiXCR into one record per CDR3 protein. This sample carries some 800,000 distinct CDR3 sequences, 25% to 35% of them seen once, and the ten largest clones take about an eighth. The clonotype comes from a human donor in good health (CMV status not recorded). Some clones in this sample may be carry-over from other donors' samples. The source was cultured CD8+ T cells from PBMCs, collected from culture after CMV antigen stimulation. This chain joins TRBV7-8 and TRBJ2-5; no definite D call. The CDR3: CASSPFWGIPGFKETQYF. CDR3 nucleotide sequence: TGTGCCAGCAGCCCCTTCTGGGGTATTCCGGGCTTTAAAGAGACCCAGTACTTC.